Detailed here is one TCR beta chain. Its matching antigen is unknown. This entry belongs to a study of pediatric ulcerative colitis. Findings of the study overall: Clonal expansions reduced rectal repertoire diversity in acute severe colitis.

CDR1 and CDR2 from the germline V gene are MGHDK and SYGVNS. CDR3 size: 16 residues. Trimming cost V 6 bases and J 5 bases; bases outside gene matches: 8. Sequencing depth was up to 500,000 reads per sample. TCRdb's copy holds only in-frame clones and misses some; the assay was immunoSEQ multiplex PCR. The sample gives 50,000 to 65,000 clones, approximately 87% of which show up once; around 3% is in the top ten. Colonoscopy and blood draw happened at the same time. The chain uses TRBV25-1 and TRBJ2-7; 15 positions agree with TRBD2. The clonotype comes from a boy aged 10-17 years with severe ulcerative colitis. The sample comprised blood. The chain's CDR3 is CASSRTSGRANHEQYF. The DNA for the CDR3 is TGTGCCAGCAGCAGGACTAGCGGGAGGGCCAATCACGAGCAGTACTTC.